The TCR beta chain under discussion was sequenced for a study of cytomegalovirus exposure and HLA in healthy donors. Study observations and caveats: The study flagged some 170 TCR beta chains as cytomegalovirus-associated.

The V and J ends lost 6 bases and 6 bases, in that order; junction bases with no gene match: 7. Germline values: CDR1 MDHEN, CDR2 SYDVKM. CDR3 length equals 14 residues. Of note for this clone: Its target is not known.

TCRdb's table, derived via immunoSEQ multiplex PCR, lists solely in-frame clones and lacks some. The profile shows about 65,000 clones, roughly 94% of them singletons. Material for sequencing was PBMCs. The chain carries TRBV28 and TRBJ1-5, with TRBD1 matching over 8 bases. This TCR was sampled from a woman aged 18-29 years in good health and CMV-seronegative. CDR3 bases: TGTGCCAGCAGCCAAGGACAGGGAAGTCAGCCCCAGCATTTT. Translation: CASSQGQGSQPQHF. Full variable domain (missing parts from reference TRBV28 and TRBJ1-5): DVKVTQSSRYLVKRTGEKVFLECVQDMDHENMFWYRQDPGLGLRLIYFSYDVKMKEKGDIPEGYSVSREKKERFSLILESASTNQTSMYLCASSQGQGSQPQHFGDGTRLSIL.